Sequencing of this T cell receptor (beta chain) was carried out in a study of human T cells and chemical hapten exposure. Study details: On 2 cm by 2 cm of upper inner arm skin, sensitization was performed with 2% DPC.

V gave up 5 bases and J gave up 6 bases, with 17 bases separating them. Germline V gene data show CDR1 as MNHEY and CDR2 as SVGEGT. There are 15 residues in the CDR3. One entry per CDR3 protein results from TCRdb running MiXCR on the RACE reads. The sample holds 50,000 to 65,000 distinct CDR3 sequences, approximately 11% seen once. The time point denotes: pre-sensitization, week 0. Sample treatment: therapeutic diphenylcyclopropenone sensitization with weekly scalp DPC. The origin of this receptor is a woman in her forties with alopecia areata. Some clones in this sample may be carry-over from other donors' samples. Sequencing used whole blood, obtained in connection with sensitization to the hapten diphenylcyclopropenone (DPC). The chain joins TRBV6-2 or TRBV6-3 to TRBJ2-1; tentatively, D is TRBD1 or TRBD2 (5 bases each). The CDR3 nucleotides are TGTGCCAGCAGTGGGGGAAACCCACACCGCAATGAGCAGTTCTTC. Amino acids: CASSGGNPHRNEQFF.